Below, 16 T cell receptor beta chains from the same sample are listed, as sequenced in a study of molecular identifiers for immune sequencing clone quantification. TCRdb reprocessed the PCR reads with MiXCR, giving one entry per CDR3 protein. Of 250,000 to 400,000 distinct CDR3 sequences detected, about 21% appear once; the ten largest clones hold roughly 0.8%. Source material: naive CD8+ T cells from blood, with Jurkat cell RNA spiked in. Sample subset: FACS-sorted CD8+CD4-CCR7+CD45RA+ naive T cells. These TCRs come from a human donor in good health. Some libraries in this study had Jurkat cell RNA spiked in.

This sequence joins TRBV5-1 and TRBJ2-2; D remains ambiguous. Germline V gene data show CDR1 as SGHRS and CDR2 as YFSETQ. V was shortened by 7 bases and J by 8 bases, with 21 bases between the two germline ends. CDR3 length: 15 amino acids. As DNA, the CDR3 is TGCGCCAGCTCGTATTTGCAGGCGACACCGGGGGAGCTGTTTTTT. Translation: CASSYLQATPGELFF.

This clonotype was detected many times. One junction end does not reproduce the germline sequence, and a read error may be involved. The V gene is TRBV9, the J gene TRBJ2-3, with 14 bases that match TRBD2. CDR3 length: 16 residues. Germline V CDR1 and CDR2: SGDLS, YYNGEE. CDR3 sequence reads: CASSDGTSGSIDTQYF. The CDR3 region has the DNA TGTGCCAGCAGCGATGGGACTAGCGGGAGCATAGATACGCAGTATTTT.

At least ten counts were recorded for this clonotype. V usage is TRBV4-3 and J usage is TRBJ1-5, with D maybe TRBD1 (5 bases). Trimming shortened V by 4 bases and J by 0 bases, and 16 bases separated the two germline ends. The germline V gene has CDR1 LGHNA and CDR2 YSLEER. The CDR3 length is 17 residues. CDR3 residues: CASSPGAIGISNQPQHF. The DNA of the CDR3 is TGCGCCAGCAGCCCTGGGGCGATTGGTATTAGCAATCAGCCCCAGCATTTT.

This clonotype was seen a few times. The chain joins TRBV4-3 to TRBJ2-7; weak D call: TRBD1 (6 bases). Germline CDR1 reads LGHNA; CDR2 reads YSLEER. Trimming cost V 0 bases and J 1 base, with 10 bases left between them. This CDR3 has 15 residues. In nucleotides, the CDR3 is TGCGCCAGCAGCCAAGATCAACAGGGATCCTACGAGCAGTACTTC. Protein product: CASSQDQQGSYEQYF.

The J gene is TRBJ1-1, the V gene TRBV19, with D uncertain. This CDR3 contains 11 residues. Germline CDR1 is LNHDA and CDR2 is SQIVND (reference sequence). Trimming took off 3 bases at V and 7 bases at J, with 6 bases between the two ends. The CDR3 loop reads CASSISDEAFF. CDR3 in DNA: TGTGCCAGTAGTATTTCGGATGAAGCTTTCTTT.

This chain uses TRBV5-1 with TRBJ1-5; D uncertain. Trimming took off 0 bases at V and 5 bases at J, with 12 bases between the two ends. CDR1 SGHRS and CDR2 YFSETQ come from the germline V gene. The CDR3 runs to 15 residues. The chain's CDR3 is CASSLVPGEDQPQHF. CDR3 nucleotide sequence: TGCGCCAGCAGCTTGGTCCCAGGAGAGGATCAGCCCCAGCATTTT.

Note on this clonotype: A much larger clone differs by one base, so this may be a read error. CDR3 coding DNA: TGTGCCAGCAGCCTTTCCCCGGGGCGGGGGAGCACAGATACGCGGTATTTT. Amino acids: CASSLSPGRGSTDTRYF. The rearrangement joins TRBV28 to TRBJ2-3, with 7 positions matching TRBD2. Germline CDR1 MDHEN, CDR2 SYDVKM. The CDR3 loop spans 17 amino acids. The variable domain in full, completed from reference TRBV28 and TRBJ2-3, reads DVKVTQSSRYLVKRTGEKVFLECVQDMDHENMFWYRQDPGLGLRLIYFSYDVKMKEKGDIPEGYSVSREKKERFSLILESASTNQTSMYLCASSLSPGRGSTDTRYFGPGTRLTVL.

The chain joins TRBV20-1 to TRBJ2-7, with 13 bases aligning to TRBD2. Per germline, CDR1 DFQATT and CDR2 SNEGSKA (reference sequence). With V trimmed by 0 bases and J by 0 bases, 8 bases remained unmatched. The CDR3 spans 18 residues. This CDR3 reads CSARDLGLAGAVSYEQYF. The DNA for the CDR3 is TGCAGTGCTAGAGATCTCGGACTAGCGGGGGCCGTCTCCTACGAGCAGTACTTC.

The table lists this clonotype with a few counts. This chain joins TRBV30 and TRBJ1-2; D is ambiguous. CDR3 length: 13 residues. The V and J ends lost 0 bases and 5 bases respectively, with 10 bases between them. Germline V lookup: CDR1 GTSNPN, CDR2 SVGIG (reference sequence). The CDR3 spells CAWSVWDEYGYTF. The CDR3 DNA reads as TGTGCCTGGAGTGTATGGGATGAATATGGCTACACCTTC.

This clonotype was counted many times. V gene TRBV4-3 combines with J gene TRBJ1-4; D ambiguous. The ends were cut back, 0 bases at V and 8 bases at J, with 13 bases in the middle. Germline values: CDR1 LGHNA, CDR2 YSLEER. This CDR3 is built from 15 residues. The CDR3 sequence is CASSQDSSRQEKLFF. The CDR3 DNA reads as TGCGCCAGCAGCCAAGATTCATCAAGGCAAGAAAAACTGTTTTTT.

This clonotype was counted ten times or more. The V and J genes are TRBV27 and TRBJ2-7; D is tentatively TRBD1 or TRBD2 (6 bases each). Looked up from germline, CDR1 is MNHEY and CDR2 is SMNVEV (reference sequence). There are 14 residues in the CDR3. V was clipped by 5 bases and J by 3 bases, with 14 bases between them. Here the CDR3 DNA reads TGTGCCAGCAGTACTCAAGGGGGGTACTACGAGCAGTACTTC. Translating it yields CASSTQGGYYEQYF.

Note on this clonotype: A read error may be the cause here, since a much bigger clone is one base away. The rearrangement uses TRBV15 and TRBJ2-1, with 7 bases that match TRBD1. The CDR3 extends over 16 amino acids. CDR1 is LNHNV, CDR2 YYDKDF, per germline (reference sequence). CDR3 coding DNA: TGTGCCGCCAGCTTCGTGCGACAGGGTCCCTACAATGAGCAGTTCTTC. Translating it yields CAASFVRQGPYNEQFF.

About this clonotype itself: A much larger clone is a single base away; this may be a read error. The missing conserved phenylalanine or tryptophan at the end of this CDR3 makes a read error likely. This chain connects TRBV6-5 to TRBJ2-7; 8 nucleotides agree with TRBD1. V lost 2 bases and J lost 6; bases outside the gene matches: 6. Germline assignment: CDR1 MNHEY and CDR2 SVGAGI. The CDR3 consists of 14 residues. The CDR3 region has the DNA TGTGCCAGCAGTTACGGCCAGGGGGCTGGCGAGCAGTACTAC. As protein: CASSYGQGAGEQYY.

CDR3 sequence: CASSYARPLPVEQYF. In nucleotides, the CDR3 is TGTGCCAGCAGTTACGCGCGTCCTCTCCCGGTTGAGCAGTACTTC. This rearrangement joins TRBV6-2 or TRBV6-3 to TRBJ2-7; no clear D. The CDR3 runs 15 residues. Trimming left V 2 bases short and J 7 bases short, with 18 bases between. Germline V gene lookup returns CDR1 MNHEY and CDR2 SVGEGT.

The table lists this clonotype with many counts. The genes are TRBV20-1 and TRBJ2-5, with a weak D call TRBD1 (6 bases). Trimming stripped 5 bases from V and 1 base from J, with 14 bases between. This CDR3 is 14 amino acids long. The germline CDR1 and CDR2 sequences are DFQATT and SNEGSKA (reference sequence). Here the CDR3 DNA reads TGCAGTGCTGAAAAACAGGACAGCCAAGAGACCCAGTACTTC. Translation: CSAEKQDSQETQYF.

For this clonotype: This clone may be a read error of a much larger clone one base away. V is TRBV5-1 and J is TRBJ2-1; 10 positions agree with TRBD1. The length of the CDR3 is 16 residues. Germline V CDR1 and CDR2: SGHRS, YFSETQ. J lost 2 bases, V lost 4 bases, and 6 bases had no gene match. The DNA for the CDR3 is TGCGCCAGCAGCAACCGGGACAGGGGCCCCTACAATGAGCAGTTCTTC. Its protein product is CASSNRDRGPYNEQFF. The full variable domain, its missing parts supplied by reference TRBV5-1 and TRBJ2-1, is KAGVTQTPRYLIKTRGQQVTLSCSPISGHRSVSWYQQTPGQGLQFLFEYFSETQRNKGNFPGRFSGRQFSNSRSEMNVSTLELGDSALYLCASSNRDRGPYNEQFFGPGTRLTVL.